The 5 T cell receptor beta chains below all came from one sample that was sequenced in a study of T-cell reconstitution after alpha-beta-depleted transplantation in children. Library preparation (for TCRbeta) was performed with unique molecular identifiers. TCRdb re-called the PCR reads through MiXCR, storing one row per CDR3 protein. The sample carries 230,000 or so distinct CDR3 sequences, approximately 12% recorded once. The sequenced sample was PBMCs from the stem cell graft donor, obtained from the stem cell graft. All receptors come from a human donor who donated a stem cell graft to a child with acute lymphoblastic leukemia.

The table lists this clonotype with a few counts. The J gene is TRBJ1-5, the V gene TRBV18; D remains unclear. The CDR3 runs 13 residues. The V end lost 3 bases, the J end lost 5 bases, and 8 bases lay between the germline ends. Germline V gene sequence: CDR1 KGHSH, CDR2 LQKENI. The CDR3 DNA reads TGTGCCAGCTCACCGGGCAGAGATCAGCCCCAGCATTTT. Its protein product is CASSPGRDQPQHF.

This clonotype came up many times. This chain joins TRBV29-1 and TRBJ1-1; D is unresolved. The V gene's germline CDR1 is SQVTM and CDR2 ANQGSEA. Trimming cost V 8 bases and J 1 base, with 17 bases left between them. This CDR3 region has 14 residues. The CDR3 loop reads CSTKRGSKNTEAFF. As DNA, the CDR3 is TGCAGCACGAAACGGGGTTCTAAGAACACTGAAGCTTTCTTT.

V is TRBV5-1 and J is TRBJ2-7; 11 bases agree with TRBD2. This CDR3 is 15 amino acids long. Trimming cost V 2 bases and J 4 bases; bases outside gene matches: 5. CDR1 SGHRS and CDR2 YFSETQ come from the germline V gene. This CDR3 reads CASSFTGTSGYEQYF. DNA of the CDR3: TGCGCCAGCAGCTTCACCGGGACTAGCGGTTACGAGCAGTACTTC.

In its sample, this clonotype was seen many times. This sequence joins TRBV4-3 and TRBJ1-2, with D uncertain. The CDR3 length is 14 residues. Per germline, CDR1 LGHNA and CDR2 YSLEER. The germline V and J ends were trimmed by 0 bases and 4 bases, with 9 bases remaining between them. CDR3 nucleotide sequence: TGCGCCAGCAGCCAAGATATGGACGTCTATGGCTACACCTTC. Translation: CASSQDMDVYGYTF.

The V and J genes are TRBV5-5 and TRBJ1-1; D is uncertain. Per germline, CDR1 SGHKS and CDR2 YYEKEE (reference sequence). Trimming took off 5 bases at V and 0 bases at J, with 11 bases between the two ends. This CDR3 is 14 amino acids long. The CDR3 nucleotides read TGTGCCAGCAGTTTTACGACGGTGAACACTGAAGCTTTCTTT. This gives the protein CASSFTTVNTEAFF.